This T cell receptor (beta chain) was profiled in a study of neurological immune-mediated disorders. Study-level findings and limits: Across subjects, expanded clones had no CDR3 amino acid sequences in common, pointing to private repertoires in all groups.

5'RACE with 10-nucleotide random UMIs produced the cDNA. TCRdb independently ran MiXCR on the 5' RACE reads; one entry per CDR3 protein. This table holds 75,000 to 95,000 distinct CDR3 sequences, under 20% found once. The table lists this clonotype with many counts. Its cognate antigen is unknown. Trimming pared 4 bases from V and 4 bases from J, leaving 23 bases between. The CDR3 totals 17 residues. Germline V CDR1 and CDR2: SGHRS, YFSETQ. The healthy controls volunteered at a blood bank in Maryland, USA. The unsorted libraries were made from 2 million PBMCs kept at -80 C. The chain employs TRBV5-1 and TRBJ1-2, with D perhaps matching TRBD1 (6 bases). The TCR originated in a woman aged 40 to 50 in good health. Material: PBMCs. CDR3 protein: CASSREGEISPFYGYTF. CDR3 sequence (DNA): TGCGCCAGCAGCCGGGAGGGGGAGATTAGCCCCTTCTATGGCTACACCTTC.